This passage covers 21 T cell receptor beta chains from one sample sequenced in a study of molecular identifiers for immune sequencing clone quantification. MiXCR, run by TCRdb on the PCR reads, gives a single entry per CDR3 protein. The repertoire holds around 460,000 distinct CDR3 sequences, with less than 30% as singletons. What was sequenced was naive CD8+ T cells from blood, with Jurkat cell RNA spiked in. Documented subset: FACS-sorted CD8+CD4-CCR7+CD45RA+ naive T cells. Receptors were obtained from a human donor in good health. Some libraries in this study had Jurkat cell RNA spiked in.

CDR3 amino acids: CASSIVPGGTDTQYF. CDR3 nucleotides: TGTGCCAGTAGTATAGTCCCGGGAGGCACAGATACGCAGTATTTT. The rearrangement uses TRBV19 and TRBJ2-3, with D possibly being TRBD2 (6 bases). The CDR3 sequence is 15 residues long. With 1 base removed from V and 1 base from J, the gap between germline ends came to 9 bases. CDR1 and CDR2 (germline): LNHDA, SQIVND (reference sequence).

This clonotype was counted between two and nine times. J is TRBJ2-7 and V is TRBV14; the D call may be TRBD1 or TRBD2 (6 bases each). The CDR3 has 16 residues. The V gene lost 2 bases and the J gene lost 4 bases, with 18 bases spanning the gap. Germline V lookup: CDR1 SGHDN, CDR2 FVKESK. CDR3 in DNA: TGTGCCAGCAGCCAAACCGAGGGGGGACCGACTTACGAGCAGTACTTC. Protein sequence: CASSQTEGGPTYEQYF.

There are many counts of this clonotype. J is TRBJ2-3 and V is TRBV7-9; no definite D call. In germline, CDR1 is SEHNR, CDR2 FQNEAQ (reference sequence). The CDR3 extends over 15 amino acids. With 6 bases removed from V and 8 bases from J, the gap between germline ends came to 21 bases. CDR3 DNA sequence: TGTGCCAGCAGTCCGACGGGCCCCCCTCATGGTACGCAGTATTTT. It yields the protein CASSPTGPPHGTQYF.

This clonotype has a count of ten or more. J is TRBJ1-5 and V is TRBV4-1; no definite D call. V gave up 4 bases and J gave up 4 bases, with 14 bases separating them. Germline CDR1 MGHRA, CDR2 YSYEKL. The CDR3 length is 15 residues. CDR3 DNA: TGCGCCAGCAGCCTTTCGCGGGGTACGAATCAGCCCCAGCATTTT. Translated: CASSLSRGTNQPQHF.

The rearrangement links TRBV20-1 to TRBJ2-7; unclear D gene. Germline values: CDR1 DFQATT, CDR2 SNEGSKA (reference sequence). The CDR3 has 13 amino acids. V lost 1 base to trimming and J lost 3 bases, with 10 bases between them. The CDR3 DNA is TGCAGTGCTAGAGGGACCGCGCACTACGAGCAGTACTTC. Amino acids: CSARGTAHYEQYF.

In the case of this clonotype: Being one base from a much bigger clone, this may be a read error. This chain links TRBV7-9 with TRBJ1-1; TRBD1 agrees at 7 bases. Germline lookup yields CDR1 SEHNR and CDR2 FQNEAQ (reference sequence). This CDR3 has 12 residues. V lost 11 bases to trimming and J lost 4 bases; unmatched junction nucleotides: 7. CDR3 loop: CAALSGGTEAFF. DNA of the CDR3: TGTGCCGCCTTGTCAGGGGGCACTGAAGCTTTCTTT.

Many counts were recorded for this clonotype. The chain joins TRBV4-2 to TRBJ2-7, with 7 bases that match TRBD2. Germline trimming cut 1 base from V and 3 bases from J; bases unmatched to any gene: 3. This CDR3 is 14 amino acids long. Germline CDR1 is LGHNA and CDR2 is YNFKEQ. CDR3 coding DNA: TGTGCCAGCAGCCAAGGACTAGCCTACTACGAGCAGTACTTC. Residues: CASSQGLAYYEQYF.

CDR3 bases: TGTGCCAGCAGCGCTATCGGGGCTAGCACAGATACGCAGTATTTT. It is translated as CASSAIGASTDTQYF. The rearrangement joins TRBV7-3 to TRBJ2-3; either TRBD1 or TRBD2 may fit D (5 bases each). V was pared by 5 bases and J by 0 bases, with 12 bases between. Germline assignment: CDR1 SGHTA and CDR2 FQGTGA. The CDR3 has 15 amino acids. Using reference TRBV7-3 and TRBJ2-3 for the parts outside the CDR3, the full variable domain is GAGVSQTPSNKVTEKGKYVELRCDPISGHTALYWYRQSLGQGPEFLIYFQGTGAADDSGLPNDRFFAVRPEGSVSTLKIQRTERGDSAVYLCASSAIGASTDTQYFGPGTRLTVL.

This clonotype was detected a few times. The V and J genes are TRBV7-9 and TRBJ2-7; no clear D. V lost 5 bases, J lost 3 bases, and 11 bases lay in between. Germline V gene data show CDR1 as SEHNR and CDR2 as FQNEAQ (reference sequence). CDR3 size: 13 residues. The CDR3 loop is CASSAAAGYEQYF. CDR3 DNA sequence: TGTGCCAGCAGCGCGGCAGCAGGCTACGAGCAGTACTTC. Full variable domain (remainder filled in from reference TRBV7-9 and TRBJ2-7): DTGVSQNPRHKITKRGQNVTFRCDPISEHNRLYWYRQTLGQGPEFLTYFQNEAQLEKSRLLSDRFSAERPKGSFSTLEIQRTEQGDSAMYLCASSAAAGYEQYFGPGTRLTVT.

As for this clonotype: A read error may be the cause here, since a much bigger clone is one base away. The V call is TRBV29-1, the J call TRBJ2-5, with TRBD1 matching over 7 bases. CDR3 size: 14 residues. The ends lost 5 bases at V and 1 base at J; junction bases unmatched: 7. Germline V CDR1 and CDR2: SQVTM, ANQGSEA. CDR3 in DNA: TGCAGCGTTAGACAGGGAGCTGGCCAAGAGACCCAGTACTTC. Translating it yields CSVRQGAGQETQYF.

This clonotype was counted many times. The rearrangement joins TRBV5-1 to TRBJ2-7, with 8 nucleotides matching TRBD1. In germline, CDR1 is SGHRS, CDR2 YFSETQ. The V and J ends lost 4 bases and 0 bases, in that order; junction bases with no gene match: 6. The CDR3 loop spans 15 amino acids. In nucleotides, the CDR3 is TGCGCCAGCAGCCCCGGACAGGGCTACTCCTACGAGCAGTACTTC. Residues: CASSPGQGYSYEQYF.

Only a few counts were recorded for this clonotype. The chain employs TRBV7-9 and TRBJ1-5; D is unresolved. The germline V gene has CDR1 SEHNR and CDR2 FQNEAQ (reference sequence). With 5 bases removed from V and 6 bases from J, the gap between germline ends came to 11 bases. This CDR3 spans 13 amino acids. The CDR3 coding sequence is TGTGCCAGCAGCATGACTGAGGGTCAGCCCCAGCATTTT. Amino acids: CASSMTEGQPQHF.

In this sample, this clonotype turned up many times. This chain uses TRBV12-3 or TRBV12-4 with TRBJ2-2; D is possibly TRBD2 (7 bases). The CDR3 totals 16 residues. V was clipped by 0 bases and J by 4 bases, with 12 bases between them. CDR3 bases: TGTGCCAGCAGTTTAGCCCAGGGGAGGGGCACCGGGGAGCTGTTTTTT. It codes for CASSLAQGRGTGELFF.

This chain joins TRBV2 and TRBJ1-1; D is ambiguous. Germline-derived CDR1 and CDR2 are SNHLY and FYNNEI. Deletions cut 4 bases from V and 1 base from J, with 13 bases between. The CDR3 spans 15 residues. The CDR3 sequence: CASSGLDRTNTEAFF. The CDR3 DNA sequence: TGTGCCAGCAGTGGACTGGACCGAACGAACACTGAAGCTTTCTTT.

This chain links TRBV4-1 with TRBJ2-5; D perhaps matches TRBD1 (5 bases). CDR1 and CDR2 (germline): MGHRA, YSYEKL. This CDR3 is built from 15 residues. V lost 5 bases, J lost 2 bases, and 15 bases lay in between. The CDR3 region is CASSDIPQGQETQYF. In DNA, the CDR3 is TGCGCCAGCAGCGACATCCCGCAGGGACAAGAGACCCAGTACTTC.

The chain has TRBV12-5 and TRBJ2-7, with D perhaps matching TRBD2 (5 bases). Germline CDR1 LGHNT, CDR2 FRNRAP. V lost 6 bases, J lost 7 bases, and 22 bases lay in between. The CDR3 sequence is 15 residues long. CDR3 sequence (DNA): TGTGCTAGTGGCGAAGAAGGGAGAATCCCACCGGAGCAGTACTTC. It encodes CASGEEGRIPPEQYF.

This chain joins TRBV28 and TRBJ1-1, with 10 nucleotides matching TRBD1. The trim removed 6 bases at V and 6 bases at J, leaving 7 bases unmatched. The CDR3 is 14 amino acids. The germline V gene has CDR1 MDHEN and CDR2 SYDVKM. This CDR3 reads CASRPRQGAAEAFF. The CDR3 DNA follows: TGTGCCAGCAGGCCCAGACAGGGGGCCGCTGAAGCTTTCTTT.

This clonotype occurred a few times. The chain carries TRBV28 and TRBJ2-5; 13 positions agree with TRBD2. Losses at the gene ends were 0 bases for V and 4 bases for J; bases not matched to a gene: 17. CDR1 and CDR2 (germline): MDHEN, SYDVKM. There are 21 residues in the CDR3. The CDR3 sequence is CASSLWGSGLAGPQYGETQYF. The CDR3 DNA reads TGTGCCAGCAGTTTATGGGGATCGGGACTAGCGGGACCCCAATATGGAGAGACCCAGTACTTC.

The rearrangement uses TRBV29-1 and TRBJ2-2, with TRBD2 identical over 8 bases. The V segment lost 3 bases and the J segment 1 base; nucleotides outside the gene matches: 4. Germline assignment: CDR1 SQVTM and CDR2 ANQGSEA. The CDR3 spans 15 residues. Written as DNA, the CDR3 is TGCAGCGTTGAGGGTAGCGGGGTGAACACCGGGGAGCTGTTTTTT. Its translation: CSVEGSGVNTGELFF.

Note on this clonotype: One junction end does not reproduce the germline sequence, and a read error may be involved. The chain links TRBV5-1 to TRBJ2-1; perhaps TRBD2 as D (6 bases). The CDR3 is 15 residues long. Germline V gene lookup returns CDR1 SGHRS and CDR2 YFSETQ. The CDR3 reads CARSATRSEYNEQFF. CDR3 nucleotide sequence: TGCGCCCGCAGCGCGACTAGATCCGAATACAATGAGCAGTTCTTC.

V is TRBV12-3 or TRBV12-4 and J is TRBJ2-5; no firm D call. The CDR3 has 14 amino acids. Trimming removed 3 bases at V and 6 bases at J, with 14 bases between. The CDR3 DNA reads TGTGCCAGCAGTTTTGGTACTCCACAACAGACCCAGTACTTC. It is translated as CASSFGTPQQTQYF.